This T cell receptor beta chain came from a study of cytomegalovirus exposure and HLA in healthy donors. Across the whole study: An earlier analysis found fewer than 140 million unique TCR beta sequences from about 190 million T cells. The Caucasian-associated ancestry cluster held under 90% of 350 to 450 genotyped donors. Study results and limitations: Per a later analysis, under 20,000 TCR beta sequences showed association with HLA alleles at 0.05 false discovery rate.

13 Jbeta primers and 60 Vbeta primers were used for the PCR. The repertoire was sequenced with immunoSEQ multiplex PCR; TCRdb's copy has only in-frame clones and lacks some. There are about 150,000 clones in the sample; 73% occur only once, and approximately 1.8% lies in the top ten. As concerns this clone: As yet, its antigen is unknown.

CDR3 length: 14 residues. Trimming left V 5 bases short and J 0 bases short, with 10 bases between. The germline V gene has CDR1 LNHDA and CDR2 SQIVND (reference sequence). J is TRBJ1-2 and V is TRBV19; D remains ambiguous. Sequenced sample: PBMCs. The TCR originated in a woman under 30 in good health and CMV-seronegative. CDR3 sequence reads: CASSLRASNYGYTF. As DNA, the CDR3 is TGTGCCAGTAGTCTGAGAGCCTCTAACTATGGCTACACCTTC. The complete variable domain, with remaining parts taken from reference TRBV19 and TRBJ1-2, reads DGGITQSPKYLFRKEGQNVTLSCEQNLNHDAMYWYRQDPGQGLRLIYYSQIVNDFQKGDIAEGYSVSREKKESFPLTVTSAQKNPTAFYLCASSLRASNYGYTFGSGTRLTVV.